This is a list of T cell receptor beta chains from one sample in a study of cytomegalovirus exposure and HLA in healthy donors. TCRdb's copy holds only in-frame clones and misses some; the assay was immunoSEQ multiplex PCR. Of approximately 130,000 clones in the sample, 85% to 90% are singletons; the top ten hold under 7%. Sequencing was performed on PBMCs. The receptors come from a woman aged 25 to 39 in good health and CMV-seropositive. The CDR3 runs from the conserved cysteine through the conserved F or W.

J: TRBJ1-2; V: TRBV28; CDR3: CASSLGGRGDTF
J: TRBJ2-7; V: TRBV19; CDR3: CASSMGAGGSYEQYF
J: TRBJ1-3; V: TRBV7-9; CDR3: CASSGRPSGNTIYF
J: TRBJ2-1; V: TRBV28; CDR3: CASSSTPGRGGEGDEQFF
J: TRBJ2-1; V: TRBV7-3; CDR3: CASSSGAVSYNEQFF
J: TRBJ1-1; V: TRBV19; CDR3: CASSGTVLNTEAFF
J: TRBJ2-1; V: TRBV5-1; CDR3: CASSLPLTVSSYNEQFF
J: TRBJ1-1; V: TRBV5-1; CDR3: CASNYDRGGTEAFF
J: TRBJ1-2; V: TRBV13; CDR3: CASSLQQGATYGYTF
J: TRBJ2-7; V: TRBV6-5; CDR3: CASSHALDTSYEQYF
J: TRBJ1-2; V: TRBV10-1; CDR3: CASSEQGNYGYTF
J: TRBJ2-7; V: TRBV19; CDR3: CASSLQGLGNEQYF
J: TRBJ2-2; V: TRBV4-2; CDR3: CASSQAAGGPGELFF
J: TRBJ1-2; V: TRBV2; CDR3: CASSETTGYGIGGYTF
J: TRBJ2-5; V: TRBV5-1; CDR3: CASRRQQETQYF
J: TRBJ1-1; V: TRBV28; CDR3: CASSWASPNTEAFF
J: TRBJ2-7; V: TRBV15; CDR3: CATSRWGESEQYF
J: TRBJ2-2; V: TRBV6-4; CDR3: CASSPAGTGELFF
J: TRBJ2-7; V: TRBV7-8; CDR3: CASSLAARGASYEQYF
J: TRBJ1-1; V: TRBV5-1; CDR3: CASRLDRGFEAFF
J: TRBJ1-2; V: TRBV28; CDR3: CASSAHLRAEGYTF
J: TRBJ2-7; V: TRBV10-3; CDR3: CAISESRDEQYF
J: TRBJ1-2; V: TRBV7-9; CDR3: CASSLGQGRGYTF
J: TRBJ1-1; V: TRBV7-9; CDR3: CASSLRGSNTEAFF
J: TRBJ1-2; V: TRBV28; CDR3: CASSLTSTGGGGYTF
J: TRBJ1-1; V: TRBV5-1; CDR3: CASSSRTEAFF
J: TRBJ2-7; V: TRBV5-1; CDR3: CASSLDAGGFYEQYF
J: TRBJ1-6; V: TRBV10-3; CDR3: CAISESKGPNSPLHF
J: TRBJ2-1; V: TRBV5-6; CDR3: CASSFLGEAYNEQFF
J: TRBJ2-5; V: TRBV28; CDR3: CASKEGAEETQYF
J: TRBJ1-2; V: TRBV25-1; CDR3: CASREGLGYTF
J: TRBJ1-1; V: TRBV18; CDR3: CASSPGTANTEAFF
J: TRBJ2-7; V: TRBV10-2; CDR3: CASNEGGLSYEQYF
J: TRBJ1-5; V: TRBV30; CDR3: CAWSPGGSLGAQPQHF
J: TRBJ2-7; V: TRBV28; CDR3: CASSLLHSYEQYF
J: TRBJ2-1; V: TRBV5-1; CDR3: CASSDGPGGANEQFF
J: TRBJ1-1; V: TRBV5-6; CDR3: CASSLVGGGRAFF
J: TRBJ2-5; V: TRBV6-4; CDR3: CASSDLRETQYF
J: TRBJ1-2; V: TRBV9; CDR3: CASSDHRSYGYTF
J: TRBJ1-1; V: TRBV7-9; CDR3: CASSFAGRGTEAFF
J: .; V: TRBV25-1; CDR3: CASSESYEQYF